This T cell receptor (beta chain) derives from a study of control samples from healthy donors and cancer patients. This table comes from immunoSEQ multiplex PCR, and its TCRdb copy is limited to in-frame clones, with some not included. There are under 300,000 clones in the sample; roughly 80% occur only once, and roughly 15% lies in the top ten. Germline V gene data show CDR1 as SEHNR and CDR2 as FQNEAQ (reference sequence). Trimming removed 7 bases at V and 3 bases at J, with 25 bases between. This CDR3 spans 17 amino acids. The chain carries TRBV7-9 and TRBJ2-7; no definite D call. The receptor's source is a woman aged 55-69 years with lung cancer. Sequencing was performed on PBMCs. CDR3 sequence (DNA): TGTGCCAGCAACCGTGGTATTGATGGGTACGGCTACTACGAGCAGTACTTC. Its protein product is CASNRGIDGYGYYEQYF.